This T cell receptor (beta chain) was sequenced for a study of T cells in Graves' hyperthyroidism and ophthalmopathy. Broader study findings: Most thyroid clonotypes that were expanded above 0.001 also turned up in blood.

Germline-derived CDR1 and CDR2 are SQVTM and ANQGSEA. The CDR3 runs 15 residues. J gave up 9 bases and V 7 bases, and 12 bases lay outside the gene matches. For ophthalmopathy patients, the Clinical Activity Score was at least 3 and the NOSPECS grade at least 4; duration was under 3 months. Using 10 ml of fresh peripheral blood, PBMCs were prepared. The CDR3 regions of TCR beta were amplified from RNA transcripts. The TCR CDR3 was amplified in a first-round RT-PCR using the HTBI primer set. MiXCR was run by TCRdb on the multiplex PCR reads, yielding one entry per CDR3 protein. The sample yields some 570,000 distinct CDR3 sequences, roughly 18% seen once. Regarding this clonotype: Antigen unknown.

This chain connects TRBV29-1 to TRBJ2-1, with 13 bases that match TRBD2. Sequenced material: blood. This receptor was identified in a woman aged 18 to 35 with Graves' ophthalmopathy. The CDR3 nucleotides are TGCAGCGGGGTAGGACTAGCGGGAGTCATGGGTGAGCAGTTCTTC. Translation: CSGVGLAGVMGEQFF.